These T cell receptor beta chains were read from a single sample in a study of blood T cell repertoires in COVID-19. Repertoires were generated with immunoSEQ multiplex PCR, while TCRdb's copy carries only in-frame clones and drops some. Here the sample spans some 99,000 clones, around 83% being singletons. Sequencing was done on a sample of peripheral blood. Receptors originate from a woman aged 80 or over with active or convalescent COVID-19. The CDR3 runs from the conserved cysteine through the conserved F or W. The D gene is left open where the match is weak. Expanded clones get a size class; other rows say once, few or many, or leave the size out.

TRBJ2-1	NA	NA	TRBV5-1	CASSHAESYNEQFF	TGCGCCAGCAGCCATGCTGAGTCCTACAATGAGCAGTTCTTC
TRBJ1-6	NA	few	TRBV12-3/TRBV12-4	CASSLDIHSPLHF	TGTGCCAGCAGTTTAGACATTCATTCACCCCTCCACTTT
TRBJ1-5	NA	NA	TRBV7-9	CASSLGQGSNQPQHF	TGTGCCAGCAGCTTAGGGCAGGGAAGCAATCAGCCCCAGCATTTT
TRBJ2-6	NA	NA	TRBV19	CASSIPASSSGANVLTF	TGTGCCAGTAGTATCCCCGCTTCGAGCTCTGGGGCCAACGTCCTGACTTTC
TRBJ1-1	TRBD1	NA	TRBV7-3	CASSQTGGGTEAFF	TGTGCCAGCAGCCAGACAGGGGGCGGCACTGAAGCTTTCTTT
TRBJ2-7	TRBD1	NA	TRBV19	CASSDRGYEQYF	TGTGCCAGTAGTGACAGGGGTTACGAGCAGTACTTC
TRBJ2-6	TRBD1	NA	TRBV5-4	CASSLELAGQGASGANVLTF	TGTGCCAGCAGCTTGGAGTTGGCGGGACAGGGCGCCTCTGGGGCCAACGTCCTGACTTTC
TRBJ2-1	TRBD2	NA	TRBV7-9	CASSFLAGEAGGDYNEQFF	TGTGCCAGCAGCTTTTTGGCCGGGGAAGCGGGAGGAGACTACAATGAGCAGTTCTTC
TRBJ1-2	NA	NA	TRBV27	CASSSTPTGNYGYTF	TGTGCCAGCAGTTCCACCCCGACAGGAAACTATGGCTACACCTTC
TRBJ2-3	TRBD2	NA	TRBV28	CASSFWSSGRDTQYF	TGTGCCAGCAGTTTTTGGTCTAGCGGGAGGGATACGCAGTATTTT
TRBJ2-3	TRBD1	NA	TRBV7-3	CASSRSTGVTDTQYF	TGTGCCAGCAGCCGTTCGACAGGGGTAACAGATACGCAGTATTTT
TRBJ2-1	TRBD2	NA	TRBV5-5	CASSPPAGDQFF	TGTGCCAGCAGCCCCCCGGCGGGAGATCAGTTCTTC
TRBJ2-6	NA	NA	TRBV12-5	CASGPQAAGANVLTF	TGTGCTAGTGGTCCCCAGGCTGCGGGGGCCAACGTCCTGACTTTC
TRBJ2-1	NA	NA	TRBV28	CASSFSGRFYNEQFF	TGTGCCAGCAGTTTTTCGGGGAGATTCTACAATGAGCAGTTCTTC
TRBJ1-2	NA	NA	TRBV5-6	CASSRTGPYGYTF	TGTGCCAGCAGCAGAACAGGGCCCTATGGCTACACCTTC
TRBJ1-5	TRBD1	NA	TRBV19	CASSISSGRGRISNQPQHF	TGTGCCAGTAGTATATCTTCGGGCAGGGGGCGCATTAGCAATCAGCCCCAGCATTTT
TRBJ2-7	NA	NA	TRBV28	CASSLGGHEQYF	TGTGCCAGCAGTTTAGGGGGCCACGAGCAGTACTTC
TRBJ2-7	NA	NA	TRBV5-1	CASSVRVFNYEQYF	TGCGCCAGCAGCGTCAGGGTTTTTAACTACGAGCAGTACTTC
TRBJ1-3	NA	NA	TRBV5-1	CASSQPTSSGNTIYF	TGCGCCAGCAGCCAACCGACAAGCTCTGGAAACACCATATATTTT
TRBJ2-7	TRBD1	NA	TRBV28	CASSLAGGQHYEQYF	TGTGCCAGCAGTTTAGCAGGGGGCCAACACTACGAGCAGTACTTC
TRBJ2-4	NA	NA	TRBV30	CAWSVRGGYIQYF	TGTGCCTGGAGTGTACGAGGAGGGTACATTCAGTACTTC
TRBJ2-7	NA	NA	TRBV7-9	CASSPTGSDVGYF	TGTGCCAGCAGCCCGACCGGGAGCGACGTAGGGTACTTC
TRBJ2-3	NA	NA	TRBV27	CASRQSGSTSTDTQYF	TGTGCCAGCAGACAAAGCGGGTCCACTAGCACAGATACGCAGTATTTT
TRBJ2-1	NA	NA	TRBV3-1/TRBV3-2	CASSQSHRVEFF	TGTGCCAGCAGCCAATCTCACAGGGTTGAGTTCTTC
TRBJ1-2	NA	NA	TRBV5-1	CASSLATGSYGYTF	TGCGCCAGCAGCTTGGCGACAGGAAGCTATGGCTACACCTTC
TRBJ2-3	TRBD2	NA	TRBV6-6	CASSLQGLLGTRSTDTQYF	TGTGCCAGCAGTCTACAGGGTCTTCTGGGGACTAGAAGCACAGATACGCAGTATTTT
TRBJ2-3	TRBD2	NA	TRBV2	CAIRRTSGNPYTDTQYF	TGTGCCATACGAAGGACTAGCGGGAACCCCTACACAGATACGCAGTATTTT
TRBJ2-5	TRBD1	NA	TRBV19	CASSIATTGGLETQYF	TGTGCCAGTAGTATAGCGACTACAGGGGGTCTCGAGACCCAGTACTTC
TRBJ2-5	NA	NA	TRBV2	CASSGDFQETQYF	TGTGCCAGCAGTGGTGACTTCCAAGAGACCCAGTACTTC
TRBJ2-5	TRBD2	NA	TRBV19	CASRPGTSDQETQYF	TGTGCCAGTAGACCCGGGACTAGCGACCAAGAGACCCAGTACTTC
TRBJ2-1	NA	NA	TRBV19	CASSITTYSYNEQFF	TGTGCCAGTAGTATCACCACTTACTCCTACAATGAGCAGTTCTTC
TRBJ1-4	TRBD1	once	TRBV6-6	CASKDRANEKLFF	TGTGCCAGCAAAGACAGGGCAAATGAAAAACTGTTTTTT
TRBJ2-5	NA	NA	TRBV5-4	CASSLAGAWETQYF	TGTGCCAGCAGCTTGGCGGGAGCGTGGGAGACCCAGTACTTC